This entry lists 28 T cell receptor beta chains sequenced from one sample in a study of T cells in Graves' hyperthyroidism and ophthalmopathy. It was RNA transcripts that yielded the amplified TCR beta CDR3 regions. During a first-round RT-PCR of the TCR CDR3, the HTBI primer set was used. TCRdb itself ran the multiplex PCR reads through MiXCR, one entry per CDR3 protein. The profile shows over 250,000 distinct CDR3 sequences, around 25% of them singletons. Sample: blood. Receptors were obtained from a middle-aged man with Graves' hyperthyroidism that later progressed to Graves' ophthalmopathy.

The CDR3: CASSSLTSGKPYEQYF. The CDR3 DNA sequence: TGCGCCAGCAGCTCCCTGACTAGCGGGAAACCCTACGAGCAGTACTTC. The chain uses TRBV5-1 and TRBJ2-7; 11 positions agree with TRBD2. The CDR3 length is 16 residues. CDR1 and CDR2 from the germline V gene are SGHRS and YFSETQ. V shed 3 bases, J shed 2 bases, and the junction held 7 bases outside the gene matches.

This clonotype was detected many times. V gene TRBV28 combines with J gene TRBJ2-2, with D possibly matching TRBD2 (6 bases). The CDR3 consists of 14 residues. Germline CDR1 MDHEN, CDR2 SYDVKM. Between the trimmed V and J ends, which lost 4 bases and 5 bases, there was a span of 11 bases. CDR3: CASSSSGSTGELFF. DNA of the CDR3: TGTGCCAGCAGTTCAAGCGGGTCGACCGGGGAGCTGTTTTTT.

This clonotype was detected many times. The rearrangement links TRBV30 to TRBJ1-1, with D unresolved. The CDR3 consists of 12 residues. Germline CDR1 is GTSNPN and CDR2 is SVGIG (reference sequence). V lost 4 bases, J lost 1 base, and 7 bases lay in between. The CDR3 loop is CAWTRENTEAFF. In DNA, the CDR3 is TGTGCCTGGACGAGGGAGAACACTGAAGCTTTCTTT.

This clonotype has a count of ten or more. The chain is built from TRBV11-2 and TRBJ2-2; 7 bases line up with TRBD2. The length of the CDR3 is 15 residues. With V trimmed by 8 bases and J by 1 base, 7 bases remained unmatched. Germline V gives CDR1 SGHAT, CDR2 FQNNGV. The CDR3 DNA follows: TGTGCCAGCGGCCTTACGGGAGGGAACACCGGGGAGCTGTTTTTT. Translated, it gives CASGLTGGNTGELFF.

This clonotype was counted ten times or more. The gene calls are TRBV29-1 and TRBJ1-1; 8 nucleotides agree with TRBD1. The CDR3 contains 13 residues. The germline CDR1 and CDR2 sequences are SQVTM and ANQGSEA. Losses at the gene ends were 4 bases for V and 12 bases for J; bases not matched to a gene: 13. CDR3 DNA sequence: TGCAGCGTTGGGCCACAGGGGGGGCTCGAACCTTTCTTT. Residues: CSVGPQGGLEPFF. Based on the CDR3 plus reference TRBV29-1 and TRBJ1-1, the full variable domain is SAVISQKPSRDICQRGTSLTIQCQVDSQVTMMFWYRQQPGQSLTLIATANQGSEATYESGFVIDKFPISRPNLTFSTLTVSNMSPEDSSIYLCSVGPQGGLEPFFGQGTRLTVV.

This clonotype showed up many times. The rearrangement links TRBV12-3 or TRBV12-4 to TRBJ1-3; a possible D gene is TRBD1 (6 bases). With 2 bases removed from V and 6 bases from J, the gap between germline ends came to 11 bases. CDR3 length: 14 residues. The CDR3 reads CASSLSPGENTIYF. The DNA for the CDR3 is TGTGCCAGCAGTTTATCGCCAGGGGAAAACACCATATATTTT.

The table lists this clonotype with many counts. J is TRBJ1-3 and V is TRBV13; TRBD1 agrees at 7 bases. V shed 5 bases and J 0 bases; nucleotides not matched to a gene: 4. Germline V lookup: CDR1 PRHDT, CDR2 FYEKMQ (reference sequence). This CDR3 has 15 amino acids. The CDR3 sequence is CASSGQATSGNTIYF. The CDR3 DNA follows: TGTGCCAGCAGCGGACAGGCTACCTCTGGAAACACCATATATTTT. Full variable domain (remainder filled in from reference TRBV13 and TRBJ1-3): AAGVIQSPRHLIKEKRETATLKCYPIPRHDTVYWYQQGPGQDPQFLISFYEKMQSDKGSIPDRFSAQQFSDYHSELNMSSLELGDSALYFCASSGQATSGNTIYFGEGSWLTVV.

The rearrangement uses TRBV28 and TRBJ2-5, with 12 bases lining up with TRBD1. The trim removed 5 bases at V and 1 base at J, leaving 8 bases unmatched. The CDR3 has 17 amino acids. Per the germline V gene, CDR1 is MDHEN and CDR2 is SYDVKM. CDR3 sequence reads: CASSPGGTGGSQETQYF. CDR3 DNA sequence: TGTGCCAGCAGTCCTGGGGGGACAGGGGGCTCCCAAGAGACCCAGTACTTC.

The V gene is TRBV6-1, the J gene TRBJ1-5; 8 bases align to TRBD1. Trimming removed 5 bases from V and 6 bases from J; junction bases left unmatched: 6. Germline-derived CDR1 and CDR2 are MNHNS and SASEGT. The CDR3 has 14 residues. CDR3 in amino acids: CASSRGQGSQPQHF. The CDR3 DNA is TGTGCCAGCAGTCGCGGACAGGGTAGTCAGCCCCAGCATTTT.

This clonotype was seen ten or more times. The chain employs TRBV6-2 or TRBV6-3 and TRBJ1-5; D might be TRBD1 (5 bases). Germline-derived CDR1 and CDR2 are MNHEY and SVGEGT. The germline V and J ends were trimmed by 8 bases and 0 bases, with 11 bases remaining between them. This CDR3 comprises 14 residues. CDR3 sequence (DNA): TGTGCCAGCGTCGACAGTCATAGCAATCAGCCCCAGCATTTT. Translated: CASVDSHSNQPQHF.

The chain recombines TRBV12-3 or TRBV12-4 with TRBJ1-5; D not certain. V was trimmed by 8 bases and J by 9 bases, leaving 14 bases between them. The CDR3 loop spans 12 amino acids. The CDR3 reads CASGTDFGPQHF. In DNA form, the CDR3 reads TGTGCCAGCGGAACTGACTTTGGGCCCCAGCATTTT.

This chain links TRBV6-1 with TRBJ2-2, with 9 bases lining up with TRBD2. The CDR3 loop spans 16 amino acids. With V trimmed by 6 bases and J by 8 bases, 13 bases remained unmatched. The germline V gene encodes CDR1 MNHNS and CDR2 SASEGT. CDR3 in amino acids: CASRSGMVAGAGELFF. As DNA, the CDR3 is TGTGCCAGCAGATCGGGGATGGTAGCGGGAGCGGGGGAGCTGTTTTTT.

This clonotype was counted at least ten times. The genes are TRBV18 and TRBJ2-7; D possibly corresponds to TRBD2 (5 bases). V lost 6 bases to trimming and J lost 0 bases, with 9 bases between them. This CDR3 contains 13 residues. CDR1 is KGHSH and CDR2 is LQKENI in the germline V gene. The CDR3 DNA reads as TGTGCCAGCTCGTCGGGGTACTCCTACGAGCAGTACTTC. This encodes CASSSGYSYEQYF.

This clonotype was detected a few times. Being one base from a much bigger clone, this may be a read error. CDR3 loop: CASRGDGKETQHF. For the CDR3, the DNA is TGTGCCAGCAGGGGGGACGGAAAAGAGACCCAGCACTTC. This chain joins TRBV28 and TRBJ2-5; D tentatively fits TRBD1 or TRBD2 (5 bases each). Per the germline V gene, CDR1 is MDHEN and CDR2 is SYDVKM. The CDR3 has 13 amino acids. Looking up the rest from reference TRBV28 and TRBJ2-5 gives the full variable domain: DVKVTQSSRYLVKRTGEKVFLECVQDMDHENMFWYRQDPGLGLRLIYFSYDVKMKEKGDIPEGYSVSREKKERFSLILESASTNQTSMYLCASRGDGKETQHFGPGTRLLVL.

There are a few counts of this clonotype. V usage is TRBV6-1 and J usage is TRBJ2-7; D unclear. Per germline, CDR1 MNHNS and CDR2 SASEGT. V gave up 7 bases and J gave up 0 bases, with 13 bases separating them. The CDR3 is made up of 14 amino acids. CDR3: CASTPRQHSYEQYF. CDR3 sequence (DNA): TGTGCCAGCACCCCCCGACAACACTCCTACGAGCAGTACTTC.

The chain joins TRBV20-1 to TRBJ1-2; D is unclear. Trimming stripped 2 bases from V and 1 base from J, with 2 bases between. Germline V gene lookup returns CDR1 DFQATT and CDR2 SNEGSKA (reference sequence). This CDR3 has 11 amino acids. Written as DNA, the CDR3 is TGCAGTGCTAGATTTAACTATGGCTACACCTTC. Protein: CSARFNYGYTF.

This clonotype has at least ten counts. This chain links TRBV20-1 with TRBJ2-7; 7 positions agree with TRBD2. The trim removed 4 bases at V and 2 bases at J, leaving 2 bases unmatched. The CDR3 extends over 12 amino acids. Germline V CDR1 and CDR2: DFQATT, SNEGSKA (reference sequence). The CDR3 loop reads CSAMGGAYEQYF. The CDR3 DNA reads as TGCAGTGCTATGGGGGGGGCCTACGAGCAGTACTTC.

This clonotype was recorded at least ten times. The chain employs TRBV12-3 or TRBV12-4 and TRBJ2-2; TRBD2 matches at 11 bases. V trimming: 5 bases; J trimming: 5 bases; junction bases outside the gene matches: 10. This CDR3 spans 17 amino acids. Here the CDR3 DNA reads TGTGCCAGCAGTCTTACTAGCGGGAGAGGTTGGACCGGGGAGCTGTTTTTT. It translates to CASSLTSGRGWTGELFF.

In this sample, this clonotype turned up many times. The genes are TRBV20-1 and TRBJ1-2; D call uncertain. Deletions cut 0 bases from V and 4 bases from J, with 15 bases between. This CDR3 region has 15 residues. CDR1 is DFQATT, CDR2 SNEGSKA, per germline (reference sequence). The DNA of the CDR3 is TGCAGTGCTAGAGATCATTCTACAGACGCCTATGGCTACACCTTC. Protein sequence: CSARDHSTDAYGYTF.

This clonotype was detected many times. V gene TRBV28 combines with J gene TRBJ2-2, with D possibly matching TRBD1 (7 bases). With 6 bases removed from V and 7 bases from J, the gap between germline ends came to 15 bases. Germline lookup yields CDR1 MDHEN and CDR2 SYDVKM. This CDR3 has 14 residues. The CDR3 here is CASRRQGGGGELFF. CDR3 in DNA: TGTGCCAGCAGACGACAGGGAGGAGGCGGGGAGCTGTTTTTT.

This clonotype was seen ten or more times. The V call is TRBV6-1, the J call TRBJ1-5; tentative D call: TRBD1 (6 bases). This CDR3 is built from 13 residues. CDR1 MNHNS and CDR2 SASEGT come from the germline V gene. V was clipped by 6 bases and J by 6 bases, with 12 bases between them. The CDR3 DNA reads as TGTGCCAGCAGGGAAACACAGGGTCAGCCCCAGCATTTT. Translated, it gives CASRETQGQPQHF.

This clonotype was recorded many times. The V and J genes are TRBV7-2 and TRBJ2-6; maybe TRBD2 (6 bases). The CDR3 contains 19 residues. The ends were cut back, 5 bases at V and 0 bases at J, with 20 bases in the middle. CDR1 is SGHTA, CDR2 FQGNSA, per germline. CDR3 sequence: CASSLVGGGGFSGANVLTF. In DNA, the CDR3 is TGTGCCAGCAGCCTAGTCGGGGGTGGAGGGTTCTCTGGGGCCAACGTCCTGACTTTC. Full variable domain (rest looked up from reference TRBV7-2 and TRBJ2-6): GAGVSQSPSNKVTEKGKDVELRCDPISGHTALYWYRQSLGQGLEFLIYFQGNSAPDKSGLPSDRFSAERTGGSVSTLTIQRTQQEDSAVYLCASSLVGGGGFSGANVLTFGAGSRLTVL.

This clonotype occurred a few times. This chain links TRBV6-5 with TRBJ1-1; D possibly corresponds to TRBD1 (5 bases). The CDR3 runs to 12 residues. Looked up from germline, CDR1 is MNHEY and CDR2 is SVGAGI. Trimming took off 2 bases at V and 8 bases at J, with 9 bases between the two ends. The CDR3 region is CASSYGTREAFF. As DNA, the CDR3 is TGTGCCAGCAGTTACGGGACTAGAGAAGCTTTCTTT.

This clonotype occurred many times. The J gene is TRBJ2-5, the V gene TRBV28; D uncertain. Germline CDR1 and CDR2: MDHEN and SYDVKM. There are 12 residues in the CDR3. V was trimmed by 6 bases and J by 7 bases, leaving 12 bases between them. CDR3 loop: CASRFPWGTQYF. CDR3 DNA: TGTGCCAGCAGGTTCCCTTGGGGGACCCAGTACTTC.

This clonotype showed up many times. V gene TRBV19 combines with J gene TRBJ1-1; no clear D. This CDR3 has 14 amino acids. Germline V gene lookup returns CDR1 LNHDA and CDR2 SQIVND (reference sequence). V was pared by 5 bases and J by 5 bases, with 15 bases between. The CDR3 sequence: CASSYWDTPTEAFF. CDR3 DNA sequence: TGTGCCAGTAGTTACTGGGATACACCTACTGAAGCTTTCTTT.

In its sample, this clonotype was seen many times. This chain joins TRBV27 and TRBJ2-7, with D possibly matching TRBD1 (6 bases). CDR3 length: 14 residues. Deletions cut 2 bases from V and 1 base from J, with 9 bases between. Germline CDR1 MNHEY, CDR2 SMNVEV (reference sequence). CDR3 loop: CASSLRDISYEQYF. The CDR3 coding sequence is TGTGCCAGCAGTTTAAGGGACATTTCCTACGAGCAGTACTTC.

The chain carries TRBV6-2 or TRBV6-3 and TRBJ1-2, with 7 bases aligning to TRBD1. Germline V gene lookup returns CDR1 MNHEY and CDR2 SVGEGT. There are 13 residues in the CDR3. J gave up 6 bases and V 2 bases, and 3 bases lay outside the gene matches. Here the CDR3 DNA reads TGTGCCAGCAGTTACGCAGACAGGGATGGCTACACCTTC. It specifies CASSYADRDGYTF.

This clonotype was recorded many times. The chain employs TRBV24-1 and TRBJ1-1; perhaps TRBD1 as D (6 bases). Germline V gives CDR1 KGHDR, CDR2 SFDVKD. There are 14 residues in the CDR3. V was clipped by 8 bases and J by 5 bases, with 17 bases between them. In DNA form, the CDR3 reads TGTGCCACCACAGCGGGGGGGCGGGAAACTGAAGCTTTCTTT. This gives the protein CATTAGGRETEAFF.